The 11 T cell receptor beta chains given below trace back to one sample, sequenced in a study of T cell responses to AZD1222 COVID-19 vaccine. Some clones are missing from TCRdb's copy, which holds only in-frame ones; the method was immunoSEQ multiplex PCR. The sample has approximately 120,000 clones; about 87% are singletons. This specimen consisted of peripheral blood, obtained 28 days after the second AZD1222 dose. These receptors were collected from an adult who received the AZD1222 COVID-19 vaccine.

The chain is built from TRBV19 and TRBJ1-2; 7 bases fit TRBD1. J gave up 8 bases and V 9 bases, and 3 bases lay outside the gene matches. Germline CDR1 is LNHDA and CDR2 is SQIVND (reference sequence). CDR3 length: 10 residues. The CDR3 loop is CASRQGGYTF. The CDR3 coding sequence is TGTGCCAGCCGACAGGGAGGCTACACCTTC.

V is TRBV11-1 and J is TRBJ2-3, with D possibly TRBD1 on 5 matching bases. Germline CDR1 and CDR2: SGHAT and FQDESV (reference sequence). V lost 1 base, J lost 6 bases, and 11 bases lay in between. This CDR3 is 14 amino acids long. CDR3 residues: CASSLETGLDTQYF. Written as DNA, the CDR3 is TGTGCCAGCAGCTTAGAAACAGGATTGGATACGCAGTATTTT.

The chain links TRBV28 to TRBJ1-6; tentative D call: TRBD1 (5 bases). Germline assignment: CDR1 MDHEN and CDR2 SYDVKM. The CDR3 loop spans 14 amino acids. V was shortened by 6 bases and J by 5 bases, with 11 bases between the two germline ends. The CDR3 sequence is CASSQGKHNSPLHF. The DNA of the CDR3 is TGTGCCAGCAGCCAGGGCAAGCATAATTCACCCCTCCACTTT.

The chain employs TRBV19 and TRBJ1-1; D is undetermined. CDR3 length equals 15 residues. Germline V lookup: CDR1 LNHDA, CDR2 SQIVND (reference sequence). Trimming removed 4 bases at V and 5 bases at J, with 17 bases between. CDR3 sequence (DNA): TGTGCCAGTAGTACATTCGAGGGCGTGGGGACTGAAGCTTTCTTT. It is translated as CASSTFEGVGTEAFF. Using reference TRBV19 and TRBJ1-1 for the parts outside the CDR3, the full variable domain is DGGITQSPKYLFRKEGQNVTLSCEQNLNHDAMYWYRQDPGQGLRLIYYSQIVNDFQKGDIAEGYSVSREKKESFPLTVTSAQKNPTAFYLCASSTFEGVGTEAFFGQGTRLTVV.

This chain connects TRBV10-3 to TRBJ1-5; D not resolved. The germline CDR1 and CDR2 sequences are ENHRY and SYGVKD. The CDR3 has 13 residues. Between the trimmed V and J ends, which lost 3 bases and 4 bases, there was a span of 7 bases. CDR3 amino acids: CAISEAVNQPQHF. CDR3 nucleotides: TGTGCCATCAGTGAAGCCGTAAATCAGCCCCAGCATTTT.

V usage is TRBV29-1 and J usage is TRBJ2-1; D not certain. Germline V gene lookup returns CDR1 SQVTM and CDR2 ANQGSEA. There are 11 residues in the CDR3. Trimming removed 5 bases at V and 5 bases at J, with 7 bases between. CDR3 sequence (DNA): TGCAGCGTTCGACTGCACAATGAGCAGTTCTTC. Protein: CSVRLHNEQFF.

The chain joins TRBV6-5 to TRBJ1-1, with 9 positions matching TRBD1. The ends lost 5 bases at V and 4 bases at J; junction bases unmatched: 5. The CDR3 has 14 residues. Germline V gene sequence: CDR1 MNHEY, CDR2 SVGAGI. The CDR3 DNA sequence: TGTGCCAGCAGTCCGGGACAGGGAGTCACTGAAGCTTTCTTT. Its translation: CASSPGQGVTEAFF.

The chain employs TRBV18 and TRBJ1-3; D call uncertain. CDR3 length equals 14 residues. The V and J ends lost 6 bases and 0 bases respectively, with 9 bases between them. Germline V gene sequence: CDR1 KGHSH, CDR2 LQKENI. CDR3 nucleotides: TGTGCCAGCTCCTCCGCCGACTCTGGAAACACCATATATTTT. This encodes CASSSADSGNTIYF. Full variable domain (outside the CDR3, taken from reference TRBV18 and TRBJ1-3): NAGVMQNPRHLVRRRGQEARLRCSPMKGHSHVYWYRQLPEEGLKFMVYLQKENIIDESGMPKERFSAEFPKEGPSILRIQQVVRGDSAAYFCASSSADSGNTIYFGEGSWLTVV.

The chain joins TRBV6-5 to TRBJ1-5, with TRBD1 matching 9 bases. With 6 bases clipped from V and 5 bases from J, the junction kept 8 bases outside the gene matches. Germline lookup yields CDR1 MNHEY and CDR2 SVGAGI. CDR3 length: 15 amino acids. CDR3 DNA: TGTGCCAGCAGCAGGGACAGGGCAGAATATCAGCCCCAGCATTTT. Its translation: CASSRDRAEYQPQHF.

The rearrangement uses TRBV7-2 and TRBJ1-1, with 7 bases that match TRBD1. Germline V gene sequence: CDR1 SGHTA, CDR2 FQGNSA. V lost 3 bases, J lost 7 bases, and 11 bases stayed unmatched. This CDR3 comprises 15 residues. The CDR3 sequence is CASSFPGTASNEAFF. In DNA, the CDR3 is TGTGCCAGCAGCTTTCCCGGGACAGCGTCGAATGAAGCTTTCTTT.

This clone was observed once. V and J are TRBV30 and TRBJ1-2; tentatively, D is TRBD1 (5 bases). The length of the CDR3 is 15 residues. V lost 0 bases and J 5 bases, leaving 16 bases between the germline ends. Germline V gene sequence: CDR1 GTSNPN, CDR2 SVGIG (reference sequence). CDR3 amino acids: CAWSVKRGQLYGYTF. In DNA, the CDR3 is TGTGCCTGGAGTGTAAAAAGGGGCCAGCTTTATGGCTACACCTTC.